This record covers a single T cell receptor beta chain. Repertoires were generated with immunoSEQ multiplex PCR, while TCRdb's copy carries only in-frame clones and drops some. The sample holds 52,000 or so clones; 83% are singletons and the top ten take approximately 15%. The CDR3 length is 13 residues. Looked up from germline, CDR1 is SQVTM and CDR2 is ANQGSEA. Trimming pared 6 bases from V and 5 bases from J, leaving 17 bases between. This sample stems from a study of blood T cell repertoires in COVID-19. Overall study context: Sites in the United States, Italy and Spain provided acute and convalescent COVID-19 samples.

The rearrangement links TRBV29-1 to TRBJ2-7; D is perhaps TRBD2 (7 bases). This receptor was identified in a man aged 40-49 years with acute or convalescent COVID-19. Sequencing input: peripheral blood. CDR3 in DNA: TGCAGCGTATCCAAAGGGAGGGACAACGAGCAGTACTTC. Amino acid sequence: CSVSKGRDNEQYF.